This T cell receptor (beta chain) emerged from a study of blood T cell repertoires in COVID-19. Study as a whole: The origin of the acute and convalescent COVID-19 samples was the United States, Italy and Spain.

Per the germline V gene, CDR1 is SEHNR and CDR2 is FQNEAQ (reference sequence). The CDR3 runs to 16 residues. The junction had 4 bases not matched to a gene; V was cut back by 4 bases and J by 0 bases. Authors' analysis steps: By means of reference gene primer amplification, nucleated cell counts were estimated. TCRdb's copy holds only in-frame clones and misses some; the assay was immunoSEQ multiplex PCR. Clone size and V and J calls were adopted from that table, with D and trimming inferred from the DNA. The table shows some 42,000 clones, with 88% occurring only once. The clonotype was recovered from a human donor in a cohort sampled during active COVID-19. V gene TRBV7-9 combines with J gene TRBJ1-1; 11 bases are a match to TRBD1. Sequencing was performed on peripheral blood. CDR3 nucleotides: TGTGCCAGCAGCTCCGGACAGGGGGCTCTGAACACTGAAGCTTTCTTT. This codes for CASSSGQGALNTEAFF.